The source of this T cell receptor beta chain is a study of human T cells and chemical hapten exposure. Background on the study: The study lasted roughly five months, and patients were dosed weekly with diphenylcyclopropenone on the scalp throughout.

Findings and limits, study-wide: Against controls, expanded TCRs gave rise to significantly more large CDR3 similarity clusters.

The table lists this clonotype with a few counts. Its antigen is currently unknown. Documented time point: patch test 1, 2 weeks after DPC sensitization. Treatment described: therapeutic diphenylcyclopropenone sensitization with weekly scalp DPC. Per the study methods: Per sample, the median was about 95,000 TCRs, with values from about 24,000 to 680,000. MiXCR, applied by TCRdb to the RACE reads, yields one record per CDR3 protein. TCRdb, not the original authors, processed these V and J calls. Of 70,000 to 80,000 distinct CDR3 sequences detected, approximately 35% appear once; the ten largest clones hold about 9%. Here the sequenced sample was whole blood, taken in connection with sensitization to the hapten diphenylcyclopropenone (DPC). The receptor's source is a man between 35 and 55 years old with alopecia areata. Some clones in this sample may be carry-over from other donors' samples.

CDR3 coding DNA: TGTGCCAGCAGTTCAGGACAGGGGGGCTTCCAAGAGACCCAGTACTTC. This codes for CASSSGQGGFQETQYF. This chain joins TRBV28 and TRBJ2-5; 10 bases are shared with TRBD1. CDR3 size: 16 residues. The V gene's germline CDR1 is MDHEN and CDR2 SYDVKM. J gave up 1 base and V 4 bases, and 6 bases lay outside the gene matches.